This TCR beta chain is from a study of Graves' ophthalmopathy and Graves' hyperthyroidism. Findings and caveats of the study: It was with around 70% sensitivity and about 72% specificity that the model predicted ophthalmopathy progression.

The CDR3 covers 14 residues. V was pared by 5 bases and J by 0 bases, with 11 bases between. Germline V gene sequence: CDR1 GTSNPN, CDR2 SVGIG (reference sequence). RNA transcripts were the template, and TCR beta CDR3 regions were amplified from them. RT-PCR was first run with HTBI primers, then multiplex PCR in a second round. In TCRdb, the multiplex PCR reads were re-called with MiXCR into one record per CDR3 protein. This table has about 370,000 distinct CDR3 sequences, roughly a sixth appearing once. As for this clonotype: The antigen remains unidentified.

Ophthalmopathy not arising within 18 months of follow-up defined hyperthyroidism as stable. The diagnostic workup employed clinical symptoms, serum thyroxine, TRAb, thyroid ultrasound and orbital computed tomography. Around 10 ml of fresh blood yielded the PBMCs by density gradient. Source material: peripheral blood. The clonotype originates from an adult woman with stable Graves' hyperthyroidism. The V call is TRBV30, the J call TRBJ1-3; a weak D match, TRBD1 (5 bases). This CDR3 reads CAWAQEFSGNTIYF. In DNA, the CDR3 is TGTGCCTGGGCACAGGAATTCTCTGGAAACACCATATATTTT.